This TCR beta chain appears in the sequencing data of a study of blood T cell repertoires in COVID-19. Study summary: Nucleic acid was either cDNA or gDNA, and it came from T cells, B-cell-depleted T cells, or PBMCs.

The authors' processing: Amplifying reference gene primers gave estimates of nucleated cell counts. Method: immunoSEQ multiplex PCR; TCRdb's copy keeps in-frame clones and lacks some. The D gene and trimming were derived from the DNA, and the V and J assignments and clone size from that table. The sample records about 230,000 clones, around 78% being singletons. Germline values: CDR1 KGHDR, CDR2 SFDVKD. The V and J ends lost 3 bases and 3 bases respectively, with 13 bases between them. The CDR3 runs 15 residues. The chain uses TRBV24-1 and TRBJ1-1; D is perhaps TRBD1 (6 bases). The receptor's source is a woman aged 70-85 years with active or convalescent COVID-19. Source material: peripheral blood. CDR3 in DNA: TGTGCCACCAGTGATGGGGGCGCGCCTGACACTGAAGCTTTCTTT. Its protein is CATSDGGAPDTEAFF.